These 25 T cell receptor beta chains were sequenced from one sample in a study of T cells in Graves' hyperthyroidism and ophthalmopathy. Using RNA transcripts as the source, TCR beta CDR3 regions were amplified. HTBI primers drove first-round RT-PCR of the TCR CDR3. TCRdb re-derived calls from the multiplex PCR reads in MiXCR, one entry per CDR3 protein. The data show over 250,000 distinct CDR3 sequences, with less than 30% seen just once and about a quarter held by the top ten. Input material: blood. The receptor set was obtained from a man aged 35-49 years with Graves' hyperthyroidism that later progressed to Graves' ophthalmopathy.

V is TRBV28 and J is TRBJ1-1; D call uncertain. V lost 8 bases, J lost 0 bases, and 10 bases lay in between. Germline-derived CDR1 and CDR2 are MDHEN and SYDVKM. The CDR3 has 13 amino acids. In nucleotides, the CDR3 is TGTGCCAGCCTCCACAATATGAACACTGAAGCTTTCTTT. Its protein is CASLHNMNTEAFF.

This clonotype has a count of ten or more. The chain carries TRBV18 and TRBJ1-3; D is ambiguous. The ends were cut back, 6 bases at V and 4 bases at J, with 7 bases in the middle. This CDR3 spans 12 amino acids. Germline V gene data show CDR1 as KGHSH and CDR2 as LQKENI. The CDR3 protein is CASSSGGNTIYF. Written as DNA, the CDR3 is TGTGCCAGCTCGAGCGGAGGAAACACCATATATTTT.

This clonotype has a count of ten or more. The chain uses TRBV7-6 and TRBJ2-7; 9 bases map to TRBD1. Germline V gene lookup returns CDR1 SGHVS and CDR2 FNYEAQ. J was trimmed by 4 bases and V by 6 bases; bases with no gene match: 10. The CDR3 length is 15 residues. The CDR3 is CASREGQGHIYEQYF. The CDR3 DNA reads as TGTGCCAGCAGAGAGGGACAGGGTCATATATACGAGCAGTACTTC.

This clonotype was detected many times. The chain is built from TRBV6-5 and TRBJ2-5; tentative D call: TRBD1 (6 bases). V lost 3 bases and J 2 bases, leaving 16 bases between the germline ends. The CDR3 loop spans 16 amino acids. The V gene's germline CDR1 is MNHEY and CDR2 SVGAGI. The CDR3 region has the DNA TGTGCCAGCAGTTATCGGTTATGGACAGCTCAAGAGACCCAGTACTTC. Its protein product is CASSYRLWTAQETQYF.

This chain uses TRBV10-3 with TRBJ2-5, with D hard to call. The CDR3 is 13 amino acids. Germline CDR1 reads ENHRY; CDR2 reads SYGVKD. The ends were cut back, 3 bases at V and 5 bases at J, with 10 bases in the middle. The CDR3 sequence: CAISERASETQYF. Written as DNA, the CDR3 is TGTGCCATCAGTGAAAGGGCCTCGGAGACCCAGTACTTC.

The J gene is TRBJ1-1, the V gene TRBV7-2; D unresolved. CDR1 SGHTA and CDR2 FQGNSA come from the germline V gene. The CDR3 length is 15 residues. V was pared by 5 bases and J by 1 base, with 14 bases between. Here the CDR3 reads CASSAGKAQNTEAFF. The CDR3 DNA is TGTGCCAGCAGCGCCGGTAAGGCCCAGAACACTGAAGCTTTCTTT. The entire variable domain, with the rest obtained from reference TRBV7-2 and TRBJ1-1, is as follows: GAGVSQSPSNKVTEKGKDVELRCDPISGHTALYWYRQSLGQGLEFLIYFQGNSAPDKSGLPSDRFSAERTGGSVSTLTIQRTQQEDSAVYLCASSAGKAQNTEAFFGQGTRLTVV.

This clonotype showed up just a few times. The chain combines TRBV12-3 or TRBV12-4 with TRBJ2-3; a possible D gene is TRBD2 (6 bases). The CDR3 runs 15 residues. V gave up 7 bases and J gave up 1 base, with 15 bases separating them. The CDR3 spells CASTLTGVGTDTQYF. CDR3 DNA sequence: TGTGCCAGCACCCTTACGGGGGTCGGCACAGATACGCAGTATTTT.

V gene TRBV6-2 or TRBV6-3 combines with J gene TRBJ2-7; TRBD1 is a possible D gene (7 bases). CDR1 is MNHEY, CDR2 SVGEGT, per germline. Trimming shortened V by 8 bases and J by 0 bases, and 11 bases separated the two germline ends. The CDR3 extends over 13 amino acids. The CDR3 sequence is CASRGTVSYEQYF. CDR3 nucleotide sequence: TGTGCCAGCCGCGGGACAGTCTCCTACGAGCAGTACTTC.

This clonotype was observed a handful of times. The chain carries TRBV13 and TRBJ1-1, with D perhaps TRBD1 (5 bases). The CDR3 is 13 residues long. CDR1 and CDR2 (germline): PRHDT, FYEKMQ (reference sequence). V was cut by 10 bases and J by 3 bases, with 15 bases left in between. The CDR3 reads CATVRTGHTEAFF. CDR3 coding DNA: TGTGCCACCGTCCGAACGGGGCACACTGAAGCTTTCTTT. Supplemented by reference TRBV13 and TRBJ1-1, the full variable domain reads AAGVIQSPRHLIKEKRETATLKCYPIPRHDTVYWYQQGPGQDPQFLISFYEKMQSDKGSIPDRFSAQQFSDYHSELNMSSLELGDSALYFCATVRTGHTEAFFGQGTRLTVV.

The CDR3 sequence is CSARLRGVSGEQYF. In DNA form, the CDR3 reads TGCAGTGCCCGACTGCGGGGAGTGAGCGGCGAGCAGTACTTC. J is TRBJ2-7 and V is TRBV20-1; possible D gene TRBD2, 6 bases. CDR3 length: 14 residues. CDR1 is DFQATT and CDR2 is SNEGSKA in the germline V gene (reference sequence). V shed 6 bases and J shed 6 bases, with 21 bases lying between them.

This clonotype appeared many times. The V and J genes are TRBV24-1 and TRBJ1-1; D is unclear. Looked up from germline, CDR1 is KGHDR and CDR2 is SFDVKD. V lost 7 bases, J lost 0 bases, and 8 bases lay in between. The CDR3 length is 13 residues. CDR3 in amino acids: CATSIGVNTEAFF. For the CDR3, the DNA is TGTGCCACCAGCATCGGGGTGAACACTGAAGCTTTCTTT.

This clonotype has a count of ten or more. V gene TRBV6-1 combines with J gene TRBJ1-2; D not certain. The ends were cut back, 3 bases at V and 4 bases at J, with 9 bases in the middle. This CDR3 has 13 amino acids. CDR1 and CDR2 (germline): MNHNS, SASEGT. For the CDR3, the DNA is TGTGCCAGCAGTGAGACAAGTATCTATGGCTACACCTTC. Translation gives CASSETSIYGYTF.

Many counts were recorded for this clonotype. The chain is built from TRBV7-3 and TRBJ2-6; no clear D gene. The CDR3 is 13 residues long. Germline CDR1 reads SGHTA; CDR2 reads FQGTGA. Trimming stripped 1 base from V and 3 bases from J, with 1 base between. The CDR3 nucleotides read TGTGCCAGCAGCTTAATTGGGGCCAACGTCCTGACTTTC. Its protein product is CASSLIGANVLTF.

This clonotype appeared many times. The chain uses TRBV28 and TRBJ1-2; 7 bases are a match to TRBD1. Germline trimming cut 8 bases from V and 5 bases from J; bases unmatched to any gene: 11. The CDR3 consists of 14 residues. Germline CDR1 and CDR2: MDHEN and SYDVKM. CDR3 nucleotides: TGTGCCAGCTTTCACATGTCAGGGGGTTATGGCTACACCTTC. Protein sequence: CASFHMSGGYGYTF.

The sample holds many counts of this clonotype. The CDR3 protein is CASSGSDVLNTEAFF. The CDR3, as DNA: TGCGCCAGCAGCGGATCGGACGTTCTGAACACTGAAGCTTTCTTT. The rearrangement joins TRBV5-1 to TRBJ1-1; no clear D. The CDR3 has 15 residues. Trimming left V 4 bases short and J 0 bases short, with 13 bases between. Germline V gene sequence: CDR1 SGHRS, CDR2 YFSETQ.

This clonotype was found many times. The chain carries TRBV12-3 or TRBV12-4 and TRBJ1-5, with D unresolved. Trimming took off 3 bases at V and 2 bases at J, with 8 bases between the two ends. The CDR3 covers 14 residues. CDR3 residues: CASSFHVGNQPQHF. CDR3 coding DNA: TGTGCCAGCAGTTTCCATGTGGGCAATCAGCCCCAGCATTTT.

Note on this clonotype: A much bigger clone sits one base away, suggesting this may be a read error. The CDR3: CAAGVVSNQPQHF. CDR3 DNA sequence: TGCGCCGCAGGGGTTGTGAGCAATCAGCCCCAGCATTTT. This chain links TRBV10-2 with TRBJ1-5; perhaps TRBD1 as D (6 bases). The CDR3 consists of 13 residues. The germline gives CDR1 WSHSY, CDR2 SAAADI. The ends were cut back, 11 bases at V and 1 base at J, with 12 bases in the middle.

This clonotype is a singleton in its sample. The chain's CDR3 is CAISGTSGDYEQYF. Written as DNA, the CDR3 is TGTGCCATCAGCGGGACTAGCGGGGACTACGAGCAGTACTTC. The chain couples TRBV10-3 to TRBJ2-7; TRBD2 agrees at 13 bases. CDR1 is ENHRY and CDR2 is SYGVKD in the germline V gene. V lost 6 bases and J lost 3; bases outside the gene matches: 2. This CDR3 is 14 amino acids long.

This clonotype has a count of ten or more. The gene calls are TRBV12-3 or TRBV12-4 and TRBJ2-7; 7 bases are a match to TRBD1. The CDR3 extends over 14 amino acids. Unmatched junction bases numbered 7, after V lost 4 bases and J lost 4 bases. CDR3 DNA sequence: TGTGCCAGCAGTTCTCGGACAGGCCTTTACGAGCAGTACTTC. It yields the protein CASSSRTGLYEQYF.

This clonotype was recorded at least ten times. V and J are TRBV6-5 and TRBJ1-1; no firm D call. The CDR3 consists of 13 residues. The V gene's germline CDR1 is MNHEY and CDR2 SVGAGI. Trimming cost V 2 bases and J 6 bases, with 10 bases left between them. The CDR3 coding sequence is TGTGCCAGCAGTTACCGTGGACGGTCTGAAGCTTTCTTT. It codes for CASSYRGRSEAFF.

This clonotype has a count of ten or more. The rearrangement links TRBV28 to TRBJ1-2; D is uncertain. The V and J ends lost 6 bases and 3 bases respectively, with 5 bases between them. Germline CDR1 and CDR2: MDHEN and SYDVKM. This CDR3 contains 11 residues. This CDR3 reads CASSLYYGYTF. The CDR3 region has the DNA TGTGCCAGCAGCCTATACTATGGCTACACCTTC.

This clonotype was picked up many times. The chain joins TRBV14 to TRBJ2-7, with TRBD1 matching 10 bases. CDR1 is SGHDN and CDR2 is FVKESK in the germline V gene. Trimming took 4 bases from V and 5 from J; bases not matched to a gene: 5. The CDR3 totals 14 residues. CDR3 amino acids: CASSPGTGDDEQYF. DNA for the CDR3: TGTGCCAGCAGCCCTGGGACAGGGGATGACGAGCAGTACTTC. Using reference TRBV14 and TRBJ2-7 for the parts outside the CDR3, the full variable domain is EAGVTQFPSHSVIEKGQTVTLRCDPISGHDNLYWYRRVMGKEIKFLLHFVKESKQDESGMPNNRFLAERTGGTYSTLKVQPAELEDSGVYFCASSPGTGDDEQYFGPGTRLTVT.

This clonotype showed up just a few times. The rearrangement links TRBV20-1 to TRBJ2-5; 7 bases match TRBD2. The CDR3 spans 13 residues. Trimming cost V 3 bases and J 4 bases; bases outside gene matches: 5. The V gene's germline CDR1 is DFQATT and CDR2 SNEGSKA (reference sequence). CDR3 bases: TGCAGTGCTAGCTACGGCGGGGGAGAGACCCAGTACTTC. Translation: CSASYGGGETQYF.

This clonotype has at least ten counts. The genes are TRBV5-1 and TRBJ2-7, with D perhaps TRBD2 (7 bases). Looked up from germline, CDR1 is SGHRS and CDR2 is YFSETQ. V dropped 6 bases and J dropped 2 bases, with 15 bases sitting between them. The CDR3 has 14 residues. The CDR3 DNA follows: TGCGCCAGCACCTCGATCGGGGGGCCCTACGAGCAGTACTTC. It encodes CASTSIGGPYEQYF.

This clonotype was picked up many times. This chain uses TRBV2 with TRBJ1-5; D uncertain. The CDR3 is 13 residues long. Germline V gene data show CDR1 as SNHLY and CDR2 as FYNNEI. V lost 1 base to trimming and J lost 7 bases, with 8 bases between them. The CDR3 reads CASSEERGQPQHF. The DNA for the CDR3 is TGTGCCAGCAGTGAAGAGAGAGGGCAGCCCCAGCATTTT.